Shown below are 8 T cell receptor beta chains from a single sample sequenced in a study of T-cell reconstitution after alpha-beta-depleted transplantation in children. Unique molecular identifiers were incorporated when the TCRbeta library was constructed. Via MiXCR, TCRdb re-called the PCR reads, giving one row per CDR3 protein. The sample lists about 140,000 distinct CDR3 sequences; 8.8% were seen once. Sequencing used PBMCs, mostly from graft donor cells, obtained 180 days after TCRalphabeta/CD19-depleted stem cell transplant. These receptors were collected from a female patient aged 2 to 10 who had a stem cell transplant for congenital amegakaryocytic thrombocytopenia, so the T cells may come from the graft donor.

This clonotype was recorded many times. The J gene is TRBJ1-1, the V gene TRBV4-2, with unresolved D. V gave up 4 bases and J gave up 0 bases, with 12 bases separating them. Germline CDR1 and CDR2: LGHNA and YNFKEQ. There are 15 residues in the CDR3. The CDR3 protein is CASSPYGEMNTEAFF. Written as DNA, the CDR3 is TGTGCCAGCAGCCCCTACGGGGAAATGAACACTGAAGCTTTCTTT.

The chain joins TRBV18 to TRBJ2-7, with D hard to call. The V gene's germline CDR1 is KGHSH and CDR2 LQKENI. V lost 0 bases and J 2 bases, leaving 5 bases between the germline ends. The CDR3 is 13 amino acids. The CDR3 loop reads CASSPPVTYEQYF. For the CDR3, the DNA is TGTGCCAGCTCACCACCGGTCACCTACGAGCAGTACTTC.

This clonotype was recorded at least ten times. The rearrangement joins TRBV29-1 to TRBJ2-2, with D perhaps TRBD1 (5 bases). The length of the CDR3 is 14 residues. Trimming took off 4 bases at V and 0 bases at J, with 9 bases between the two ends. Germline V gene lookup returns CDR1 SQVTM and CDR2 ANQGSEA. In DNA, the CDR3 is TGCAGCGTTGTTCCCAGGGCGAACACCGGGGAGCTGTTTTTT. Encoded protein: CSVVPRANTGELFF.

This clonotype has a single count. At one end, the junction sequence differs from germline, possibly due to a read error. The chain carries TRBV12-3 or TRBV12-4 and TRBJ1-1; D gene uncertain. CDR3 length: 13 amino acids. In DNA, the CDR3 is TGTGCCAGCAGTTTAGTTCTGAAGACTGAAGCTTTCTTT. This sequence encodes CASSLVLKTEAFF.

There are many counts of this clonotype. In DNA form, the CDR3 reads TGTGCCAGCAGTTTTCAGGGAGTGGGTGAAGCTTTCTTT. The encoded protein is CASSFQGVGEAFF. The chain has TRBV12-3 or TRBV12-4 and TRBJ1-1, with D tentatively TRBD1 (5 bases). V lost 3 bases and J lost 7, with 12 bases in between. This CDR3 comprises 13 residues.

This clonotype has ten or more counts. J is TRBJ2-2 and V is TRBV3-1; D not certain. Trimming took 2 bases from V and 3 from J, leaving 13 bases between them. The CDR3 consists of 16 residues. Germline-derived CDR1 and CDR2 are LGHDT and YNNKEL (reference sequence). CDR3: CASSQTVVQDTGELFF. CDR3 DNA sequence: TGTGCCAGCAGCCAAACCGTCGTCCAGGACACCGGGGAGCTGTTTTTT.

The chain has TRBV20-1 and TRBJ2-3; 16 nucleotides match TRBD2. V shed 5 bases and J 4 bases; nucleotides not matched to a gene: 3. Germline CDR1 is DFQATT and CDR2 is SNEGSKA (reference sequence). This CDR3 is built from 15 residues. The CDR3 region is CSARGLAGGPDTQYF. The CDR3 DNA reads TGCAGTGCTCGGGGACTAGCGGGAGGGCCAGATACGCAGTATTTT.

This clonotype has only a few counts. The V and J genes are TRBV20-1 and TRBJ2-4; D possibly corresponds to TRBD1 (6 bases). Germline V gene sequence: CDR1 DFQATT, CDR2 SNEGSKA (reference sequence). V was clipped by 0 bases and J by 8 bases, with 20 bases between them. The CDR3 consists of 16 residues. The CDR3 region is CSARDRLNIPGDIQYF. The DNA for the CDR3 is TGCAGTGCTAGAGATCGTTTGAACATTCCAGGGGACATTCAGTACTTC.